What follows are 14 T cell receptor beta chains derived from one specimen sequenced in a study of blood T cell repertoires in COVID-19. Only in-frame clones appear in the TCRdb table, and some are missing; sequencing was by immunoSEQ multiplex PCR. Seen here are 110,000 to 150,000 clones, roughly 80% observed once, and the top ten hold more than 2.5%. Material for sequencing was peripheral blood. All receptors come from a woman older than 75 with acute or convalescent COVID-19.

The chain links TRBV10-3 to TRBJ1-4, with 10 bases fitting TRBD1. The CDR3 has 15 amino acids. Looked up from germline, CDR1 is ENHRY and CDR2 is SYGVKD. V lost 5 bases, J lost 8 bases, and 8 bases stayed unmatched. CDR3 in amino acids: CAISQAGQGFEKLFF. CDR3 nucleotides: TGTGCCATCAGTCAGGCGGGACAGGGGTTCGAAAAACTGTTTTTT.

The J gene is TRBJ2-5, the V gene TRBV5-1; D perhaps matches TRBD1 (5 bases). Germline lookup yields CDR1 SGHRS and CDR2 YFSETQ. The V and J ends lost 0 bases and 7 bases respectively, with 10 bases between them. The CDR3 is 13 amino acids. CDR3 sequence: CASSLEDMGTQYF. CDR3 in DNA: TGCGCCAGCAGCTTGGAGGACATGGGGACCCAGTACTTC.

The chain joins TRBV4-2 to TRBJ2-7; 8 nucleotides agree with TRBD1. V shed 0 bases and J 4 bases; nucleotides not matched to a gene: 5. The CDR3 runs to 15 residues. Germline CDR1 and CDR2: LGHNA and YNFKEQ. CDR3 protein: CASSQEDRGLYEQYF. The CDR3 nucleotides read TGTGCCAGCAGCCAAGAAGACAGGGGACTTTACGAGCAGTACTTC.

The chain has TRBV5-6 and TRBJ2-3; perhaps TRBD1 as D (5 bases). CDR1 and CDR2 from the germline V gene are SGHDT and YYEEEE. V shed 2 bases and J shed 2 bases, with 15 bases lying between them. This CDR3 contains 16 residues. The CDR3 nucleotides read TGTGCCAGCAGCTTTATAACGGACACCTCCACAGATACGCAGTATTTT. Its translation: CASSFITDTSTDTQYF.

The genes are TRBV30 and TRBJ2-7; no reliable D call. The germline V and J ends were trimmed by 0 bases and 5 bases, with 2 bases remaining between them. The length of the CDR3 is 10 residues. The germline V gene encodes CDR1 GTSNPN and CDR2 SVGIG (reference sequence). The CDR3, as DNA: TGTGCCTGGAGTGTCAACGAGCAGTACTTC. It is translated as CAWSVNEQYF.

The chain combines TRBV2 with TRBJ2-7; D may be TRBD2 (6 bases). The CDR3 is made up of 14 amino acids. Germline CDR1 SNHLY, CDR2 FYNNEI. V dropped 8 bases and J dropped 0 bases, with 14 bases sitting between them. CDR3 loop: CASRRAPSSYEQYF. The CDR3 DNA sequence: TGTGCCAGCCGGAGGGCCCCGAGCTCCTACGAGCAGTACTTC.

The chain is built from TRBV4-1 and TRBJ2-5, with 13 nucleotides matching TRBD2. Germline CDR1 and CDR2: MGHRA and YSYEKL. V lost 0 bases, J lost 7 bases, and 8 bases stayed unmatched. The CDR3 runs to 17 residues. CDR3 loop: CASSQDPRTSGGGTQYF. DNA of the CDR3: TGCGCCAGCAGCCAAGATCCAAGGACTAGCGGGGGAGGGACCCAGTACTTC.

This chain connects TRBV3-1 (or the pseudogene TRBV3-2) to TRBJ1-2; possible D gene TRBD1, 6 bases. Germline assignment: CDR1 LGHDT and CDR2 YNNKEL (reference sequence). The CDR3 runs to 15 residues. V shed 1 base and J shed 3 bases, with 12 bases lying between them. CDR3: CASSQATGRDYGYTF. As DNA, the CDR3 is TGTGCCAGCAGCCAAGCCACAGGGAGGGACTATGGCTACACCTTC.

The V gene is TRBV11-2, the J gene TRBJ1-6, with TRBD1 matching over 9 bases. Trimming removed 4 bases from V and 3 bases from J; junction bases left unmatched: 1. Germline V gene lookup returns CDR1 SGHAT and CDR2 FQNNGV. This CDR3 contains 15 residues. The CDR3 sequence is CASSSTGGYNSPLHF. Written as DNA, the CDR3 is TGTGCCAGCAGCTCGACAGGGGGCTATAATTCACCCCTCCACTTT.

The rearrangement links TRBV20-1 to TRBJ2-5, with D possibly matching TRBD1 (5 bases). Germline CDR1 DFQATT, CDR2 SNEGSKA (reference sequence). Trimming removed 3 bases at V and 2 bases at J, with 7 bases between. This CDR3 contains 12 residues. This CDR3 reads CSASYRQETQYF. The CDR3 nucleotides read TGCAGTGCTAGTTACAGGCAAGAGACCCAGTACTTC.

The chain carries TRBV2 and TRBJ1-2, with D possibly matching TRBD1 (5 bases). Looked up from germline, CDR1 is SNHLY and CDR2 is FYNNEI. This CDR3 has 15 amino acids. The V end was cut by 5 bases, the J end by 4 bases, with 17 bases between. CDR3: CASSNVVRGAYGYTF. CDR3 nucleotides: TGTGCCAGCAGTAACGTAGTAAGGGGTGCCTATGGCTACACCTTC.

This rearrangement joins TRBV19 to TRBJ2-7; the match to TRBD2 covers 9 bases. V shed 3 bases and J 0 bases; nucleotides not matched to a gene: 9. This CDR3 is built from 17 residues. Germline CDR1 is LNHDA and CDR2 is SQIVND (reference sequence). The chain's CDR3 is CASSIGLAGASSYEQYF. The CDR3 DNA reads as TGTGCCAGTAGTATTGGCTTAGCGGGGGCCAGCTCCTACGAGCAGTACTTC.

The chain joins TRBV6-1 to TRBJ2-7; TRBD2 agrees at 9 bases. J lost 3 bases, V lost 2 bases, and 8 bases had no gene match. The CDR3 has 16 amino acids. Germline V gene lookup returns CDR1 MNHNS and CDR2 SASEGT. In DNA, the CDR3 is TGTGCCAGCAGTGAATCCCGATTTAGCGGGGGCTACGAGCAGTACTTC. This codes for CASSESRFSGGYEQYF.

The V gene is TRBV28, the J gene TRBJ1-3, with D unclear. The CDR3 totals 13 residues. The germline gives CDR1 MDHEN, CDR2 SYDVKM. The ends were cut back, 7 bases at V and 9 bases at J, with 16 bases in the middle. CDR3 region: CASTSESYSTIYF. The CDR3 DNA reads as TGTGCCAGCACTTCAGAGTCCTACAGCACCATATATTTT.